These 27 T cell receptor beta chains were sequenced from one sample in a study of T cells in localized non-small cell lung cancer. Here immunoSEQ multiplex PCR was the method, and the copy in TCRdb shows in-frame clones only, minus some. This table holds approximately 1,300 clones, 20% to 30% found once. The sequenced sample was lung tumor tissue, obtained before any cancer treatment. The origin of the receptors is a male donor at least 60 years old with stage I lung adenocarcinoma.

V usage is TRBV19 and J usage is TRBJ2-5; D not resolved. Per the germline V gene, CDR1 is LNHDA and CDR2 is SQIVND (reference sequence). The length of the CDR3 is 11 residues. V was pared by 3 bases and J by 3 bases, with 2 bases between. The CDR3 reads CASSIEETQYF. The CDR3 DNA is TGTGCCAGTAGTATTGAAGAGACCCAGTACTTC.

This clone was seen only a few times. The chain uses TRBV11-3 and TRBJ1-3; TRBD1 matches at 7 bases. V was clipped by 5 bases and J by 4 bases; unmatched bases: 5. The CDR3 is 14 amino acids. CDR1 and CDR2 (germline): SGHNT, YENEEA. CDR3 sequence reads: CASSPGTVGNTIYF. The CDR3 coding sequence is TGTGCCAGCAGCCCCGGGACAGTGGGAAACACCATATATTTT.

This clone was seen only a few times. The chain recombines TRBV11-3 with TRBJ1-1; the D gene is possibly TRBD1 (5 bases). Germline CDR1 is SGHNT and CDR2 is YENEEA. This CDR3 spans 14 amino acids. Trimming left V 3 bases short and J 4 bases short, with 12 bases between. The CDR3 sequence: CASSLGQEGTEAFF. The CDR3 DNA reads TGTGCCAGCAGCTTGGGGCAGGAGGGCACTGAAGCTTTCTTT.

This clone was observed a handful of times. The chain links TRBV7-5 to TRBJ2-1. TRBV7-5 represents a pseudogene. The CDR3 extends over 14 amino acids. The CDR3 nucleotides are TGTGCCAGCAGCTTGCTCGCTGCTAGCCGGGGCGAGTTCTTC. It encodes CASSLLAASRGEFF.

The rearrangement joins TRBV5-1 to TRBJ1-1; 7 nucleotides match TRBD1. The V gene's germline CDR1 is SGHRS and CDR2 YFSETQ. The CDR3 consists of 15 residues. The V and J ends lost 3 bases and 0 bases, in that order; junction bases with no gene match: 5. The CDR3 bases are TGCGCCAGCAGCTCCCCACAGGGGATGAACACTGAAGCTTTCTTT. Protein sequence: CASSSPQGMNTEAFF.

The rearrangement links TRBV5-1 to TRBJ2-5; D is perhaps TRBD1 or TRBD2 (5 bases each). The CDR3 sequence is 15 residues long. The V end was cut by 2 bases, the J end by 3 bases, with 14 bases between. Germline V lookup: CDR1 SGHRS, CDR2 YFSETQ. This CDR3 reads CASSFIASTEETQYF. The CDR3 coding sequence is TGCGCCAGCAGCTTTATAGCGTCGACAGAAGAGACCCAGTACTTC.

The chain employs TRBV19 and TRBJ2-5; possible D gene TRBD1, 5 bases. Per germline, CDR1 LNHDA and CDR2 SQIVND (reference sequence). Trimming removed 9 bases at V and 2 bases at J, with 16 bases between. The CDR3 runs to 14 residues. DNA of the CDR3: TGTGCCAGACAGGACGCCTCGCCTCAAGAGACCCAGTACTTC. Amino acid sequence: CARQDASPQETQYF.

This clone turned up a few times. The chain carries TRBV19 and TRBJ1-1; D gene uncertain. The germline CDR1 and CDR2 sequences are LNHDA and SQIVND (reference sequence). Trimming left V 0 bases short and J 1 base short, with 3 bases between. The CDR3 has 13 residues. In nucleotides, the CDR3 is TGTGCCAGTAGTATAGAATGGAACACTGAAGCTTTCTTT. Its protein product is CASSIEWNTEAFF. Combining the CDR3 with reference TRBV19 and TRBJ1-1 gives the whole variable domain DGGITQSPKYLFRKEGQNVTLSCEQNLNHDAMYWYRQDPGQGLRLIYYSQIVNDFQKGDIAEGYSVSREKKESFPLTVTSAQKNPTAFYLCASSIEWNTEAFFGQGTRLTVV.

This clone was seen a handful of times. This sequence joins TRBV11-3 and TRBJ2-7; D not certain. The germline V gene has CDR1 SGHNT and CDR2 YENEEA. Trimming pared 1 base from V and 0 bases from J, leaving 10 bases between. This CDR3 is built from 15 residues. CDR3 loop: CASSLGAPTSYEQYF. Written as DNA, the CDR3 is TGTGCCAGCAGCTTAGGAGCACCGACCTCCTACGAGCAGTACTTC.

V and J are TRBV7-6 and TRBJ2-5; TRBD2 matches at 7 bases. Per germline, CDR1 SGHVS and CDR2 FNYEAQ. The junction had 8 bases not matched to a gene; V was cut back by 3 bases and J by 4 bases. This CDR3 region has 15 residues. For the CDR3, the DNA is TGTGCCAGCAGCTTCCTCGGGACGGGGGGAGAGACCCAGTACTTC. Its translation: CASSFLGTGGETQYF.

The V gene is TRBV29-1, the J gene TRBJ2-4; D perhaps matches TRBD2 (5 bases). Trimming removed 4 bases at V and 10 bases at J, with 14 bases between. Germline-derived CDR1 and CDR2 are SQVTM and ANQGSEA. The CDR3 covers 12 residues. DNA of the CDR3: TGCAGCGTTGCTGGGGAGAGAGGGATTCAGTACTTC. Translation gives CSVAGERGIQYF.

This clone was counted only a few times. The chain recombines TRBV19 with TRBJ1-1; D unresolved. The CDR3 is 13 residues long. The germline V gene encodes CDR1 LNHDA and CDR2 SQIVND (reference sequence). V was pared by 0 bases and J by 5 bases, with 7 bases between. The CDR3: CASSIDRETEAFF. Written as DNA, the CDR3 is TGTGCCAGTAGTATAGACCGGGAAACTGAAGCTTTCTTT.

This clone was recorded a few times. The chain links TRBV4-1 to TRBJ2-7, with 8 nucleotides matching TRBD2. Germline V gene sequence: CDR1 MGHRA, CDR2 YSYEKL. V dropped 1 base and J dropped 6; count of bases not matched to a gene: 8. CDR3 length: 15 amino acids. DNA of the CDR3: TGCGCCAGCAGCCAAGTTTCAGCGGGAGTTAGCGAGCAGTACTTC. Amino acid sequence: CASSQVSAGVSEQYF.

CDR3 nucleotides: TGCGCCAGCAGCCCCGAGACTAGCGGGGGTGAGCAGTTCTTC. This translates into CASSPETSGGEQFF. The chain combines TRBV5-1 with TRBJ2-1, with 12 bases identical to TRBD2. This CDR3 spans 14 amino acids. With 4 bases clipped from V and 9 bases from J, the junction kept 5 bases outside the gene matches. Germline CDR1 is SGHRS and CDR2 is YFSETQ.

CDR3 in DNA: TGTGCCGTCGGACAGGGGGGAAACACCATATATTTT. This encodes CAVGQGGNTIYF. The chain recombines TRBV6-8 with TRBJ1-3, with TRBD1 identical over 9 bases. Trimming at V came to 11 bases and at J to 4 bases, leaving 3 bases not matched to a gene. The CDR3 is 12 amino acids. CDR1 and CDR2 (germline): MNHGY, SAAAGT.

The chain recombines TRBV9 with TRBJ2-7; the D call may be TRBD1 or TRBD2 (7 bases each). This CDR3 comprises 15 residues. V dropped 3 bases and J dropped 7 bases, with 20 bases sitting between them. The germline V gene encodes CDR1 SGDLS and CDR2 YYNGEE. The CDR3 sequence: CASSGPTGRVREQYV. Here the CDR3 DNA reads TGTGCCAGCAGCGGACCGACAGGGAGGGTAAGGGAGCAGTACGTC.

This clone was seen a handful of times. The chain combines TRBV5-1 with TRBJ1-6, with unresolved D. This CDR3 has 14 residues. The V gene lost 0 bases and the J gene lost 5 bases, with 6 bases spanning the gap. Per the germline V gene, CDR1 is SGHRS and CDR2 is YFSETQ. The CDR3 DNA follows: TGCGCCAGCAGCTTGGAGCAAAATAATTCACCCCTCCACTTT. Translated: CASSLEQNNSPLHF.

This clone was seen more than once but under ten times. CDR3 sequence reads: CASTVSGAQTSGNTIYF. The DNA of the CDR3 is TGTGCCAGCACCGTGTCAGGAGCCCAAACCTCTGGAAACACCATATATTTT. This chain uses TRBV11-3 with TRBJ1-3; D gene ambiguous. Germline V lookup: CDR1 SGHNT, CDR2 YENEEA. V lost 7 bases to trimming and J lost 0 bases, with 19 bases between them. The CDR3 has 17 amino acids.

This clone has only one observation. V is TRBV5-1 and J is TRBJ2-7; 7 positions agree with TRBD1. The trim removed 7 bases at V and 0 bases at J, leaving 7 bases unmatched. The CDR3 runs 14 residues. Germline assignment: CDR1 SGHRS and CDR2 YFSETQ. CDR3 DNA sequence: TGCGCCAGCTTAGACAGGGCTTACTCCTACGAGCAGTACGTC. This encodes CASLDRAYSYEQYV.

The V and J genes are TRBV19 and TRBJ2-6, with D perhaps matching TRBD2 (6 bases). V was shortened by 2 bases and J by 4 bases, with 9 bases between the two germline ends. Germline CDR1 and CDR2: LNHDA and SQIVND (reference sequence). The CDR3 runs to 15 residues. The CDR3 loop reads CASSIIGGGANVLTF. Here the CDR3 DNA reads TGTGCCAGTAGTATAATCGGGGGAGGGGCCAACGTCCTGACTTTC.

The rearrangement joins TRBV11-3 to TRBJ1-3; TRBD1 might be the D (6 bases). Trimming stripped 3 bases from V and 4 bases from J, with 13 bases between. The CDR3 is 15 residues long. Germline-derived CDR1 and CDR2 are SGHNT and YENEEA. In DNA, the CDR3 is TGTGCCAGCAGCTTGGGGGACATGAGGGGAAACACCATATATTTT. Its protein is CASSLGDMRGNTIYF.

This clone turned up a few times. CDR3 residues: CASKGRGALEGYGYTF. CDR3 bases: TGTGCCAGCAAAGGCAGGGGAGCCCTAGAAGGGTATGGCTACACCTTC. The rearrangement uses TRBV12-5 and TRBJ1-2; TRBD1 is a possible D gene (6 bases). From germline, CDR1 is LGHNT and CDR2 FRNRAP. This CDR3 contains 16 residues.

This clone was counted between two and nine times. The genes are TRBV6-8 and TRBJ1-6; D is unresolved. The V and J ends lost 6 bases and 7 bases respectively, with 13 bases between them. Looked up from germline, CDR1 is MNHGY and CDR2 is SAAAGT. CDR3 size: 14 residues. CDR3 loop: CASSPPQKNSPLHF. The CDR3 coding sequence is TGTGCCAGCAGCCCTCCCCAGAAGAATTCACCCCTCCACTTT.

The CDR3 DNA follows: TGTGCCAGCAATCTCCGAGGGGGCGGCTATGGCTACACCTTC. It yields the protein CASNLRGGGYGYTF. The chain joins TRBV6-8 to TRBJ1-2; 7 bases are shared with TRBD1. CDR3 length: 14 amino acids. Germline V gene lookup returns CDR1 MNHGY and CDR2 SAAAGT. Trimming took 7 bases from V and 4 from J; bases not matched to a gene: 9.

V usage is TRBV14 and J usage is TRBJ2-1; D gene uncertain. The CDR3 has 15 residues. Looked up from germline, CDR1 is SGHDN and CDR2 is FVKESK. Trimming stripped 4 bases from V and 0 bases from J, with 10 bases between. CDR3 region: CASSPRLPSYNEQFF. The CDR3 DNA is TGTGCCAGCAGCCCTCGTCTTCCCTCCTACAATGAGCAGTTCTTC.

This clone was counted a few times. This chain uses TRBV11-3 with TRBJ1-5; 9 positions match TRBD1. Germline V gene lookup returns CDR1 SGHNT and CDR2 YENEEA. The CDR3 runs 17 residues. V lost 5 bases, J lost 0 bases, and 8 bases stayed unmatched. DNA for the CDR3: TGTGCCAGCAGCCCCACAGGGGGCTCTTATAGCAATCAGCCCCAGCATTTT. Its translation: CASSPTGGSYSNQPQHF.

By proportion, this clone is medium-sized. J is TRBJ2-3 and V is TRBV6-8; 8 bases agree with TRBD1. Trimming at V came to 4 bases and at J to 14 bases, leaving 11 bases not matched to a gene. The CDR3 has 13 residues. The germline V gene encodes CDR1 MNHGY and CDR2 SAAAGT. CDR3 nucleotides: TGTGCCAGCAGTTCCGCCTGGACAGGGCCGGGGTATTTT. It encodes CASSSAWTGPGYF.